This T cell receptor (beta chain) was found in a study of cytomegalovirus exposure and HLA in healthy donors. General study results and limits: The study assumed roughly uniform donor sequencing depth for presence/absence analyses. About 87% or about 30% of the time was how often most TCR beta V segments were productive, according to an earlier analysis.

Looked up from germline, CDR1 is SGHRS and CDR2 is YFSETQ. V dropped 3 bases and J dropped 2; count of bases not matched to a gene: 11. CDR3 length: 17 residues. The study ran its PCR with 60 Vbeta and 13 Jbeta primers. Clones were sequenced by immunoSEQ multiplex PCR, and TCRdb holds only the in-frame ones, with some missing. In total, the table holds about 130,000 clones. In the case of this clone: Its antigen remains unidentified.

The chain joins TRBV5-1 to TRBJ1-1; 9 nucleotides agree with TRBD1. The clonotype was recovered from a woman aged 55-75 years in good health and CMV-seronegative. Sample: PBMCs. The CDR3 DNA sequence: TGCGCCAGCAGCTCGGGACAGGGTTTGGCTGCAAACACTGAAGCTTTCTTT. Its translation: CASSSGQGLAANTEAFF.